These 5 T cell receptor beta chains originate from one sample sequenced in a study of human T cells and chemical hapten exposure (dated by TCRdb to the early 2020s). Libraries were constructed by RACE. Sequenced using a NextSeq 500. TCRdb reran the public reads through fastp at Q25 and MiXCR, keeping productive beta chains. Each entry is one CDR3 protein sequence, shown with its most common DNA and genes. The sample has about 42,000 distinct CDR3 sequences on record, about 9.8% of them singletons. Over 12% of the sample is held by the ten biggest clonotypes. Read against the paper, the sample's time point label means: patch test 2, 6 weeks after DPC sensitization. The sample's treatment or condition label, decoded: therapeutic diphenylcyclopropenone sensitization with weekly scalp DPC. The input for sequencing was whole blood, taken in connection with sensitization to the hapten diphenylcyclopropenone (DPC). The receptors were gathered from a woman aged 40 to 55 with alopecia areata. Some clones in this sample may be carry-over from other donors' samples.

There are many counts of this clonotype. This chain uses TRBV12-3 or TRBV12-4 with TRBJ2-3, with D unresolved. Trimming pared 1 base from V and 4 bases from J, leaving 9 bases between. This CDR3 has 14 residues. CDR3 nucleotide sequence: TGTGCCAGCAGTTTAGGGGCCGTGGCAGATACGCAGTATTTT. Encoded protein: CASSLGAVADTQYF.

Ten or more counts support this clonotype. This chain uses TRBV7-6 with TRBJ2-5; TRBD1 matches 7 bases. In germline, CDR1 is SGHVS, CDR2 FNYEAQ. J was trimmed by 2 bases and V by 5 bases; bases with no gene match: 5. CDR3 length: 14 amino acids. The CDR3 region has the DNA TGTGCCAGCAGCCAGGGACAGATACAAGAGACCCAGTACTTC. This translates into CASSQGQIQETQYF.

A note on this clonotype: A read error may be the cause here, since a much bigger clone is one base away. This likely comes from a read error, as the CDR3 has no conserved phenylalanine or tryptophan at its end. The chain has TRBV29-1 and TRBJ1-2, with TRBD1 identical over 10 bases. Germline V gives CDR1 SQVTM, CDR2 ANQGSEA. The CDR3 sequence is 12 residues long. The CDR3 DNA follows: TGCGGGGGACAGGGGACAGGCTATGGCTACACCATC. Its translation is CGGQGTGYGYTI.

This clonotype has at least ten counts. The chain combines TRBV20-1 with TRBJ1-1; D remains unclear. The CDR3 sequence is 13 residues long. V gave up 0 bases and J gave up 8 bases, with 13 bases separating them. Germline V CDR1 and CDR2: DFQATT, SNEGSKA (reference sequence). The CDR3 region is CSARDRQTPEAFF. As DNA, the CDR3 is TGCAGTGCTAGAGATCGCCAGACTCCCGAAGCTTTCTTT.

This clonotype was picked up a small number of times. The genes are TRBV6-1 and TRBJ2-2, with D perhaps assigned TRBD1 or TRBD2 (5 bases each). V gave up 4 bases and J gave up 4 bases, with 19 bases separating them. The V gene's germline CDR1 is MNHNS and CDR2 SASEGT. The CDR3 spans 17 residues. CDR3 loop: CASSGSSGTETTGELFF. In DNA form, the CDR3 reads TGTGCCAGCAGTGGATCCTCCGGGACCGAGACCACCGGGGAGCTGTTTTTT.